Ten or more counts support the clone carrying this TCR beta chain. The antigen is not known. Amplification yielded TCR beta CDR3 regions, with RNA transcripts as the source. An initial round of RT-PCR targeting the TCR CDR3 relied on the HTBI primer set. One entry per CDR3 protein results from TCRdb running MiXCR on the multiplex PCR reads. The table has 350,000 to 450,000 distinct CDR3 sequences, around an eighth seen once. The data were taken from a study of T cells in Graves' hyperthyroidism and ophthalmopathy. Trimming removed 4 bases from V and 8 bases from J; junction bases left unmatched: 8. The germline V gene has CDR1 LGHDT and CDR2 YNNKEL (reference sequence). The CDR3 is made up of 14 amino acids. Study-wide results and caveats: Researchers report that a 13 V-J model separated ophthalmopathy from stable hyperthyroidism.

The gene calls are TRBV3-1 and TRBJ1-2, with 9 bases fitting TRBD1. The receptor's source is a man aged 50-60 years with Graves' ophthalmopathy. The specimen was blood. CDR3 protein: CASSRRQGGGGYTF. CDR3 DNA sequence: TGTGCCAGCAGCCGCCGACAGGGGGGTGGCGGCTACACCTTC. Full variable domain (remainder filled in from reference TRBV3-1 and TRBJ1-2): DTAVSQTPKYLVTQMGNDKSIKCEQNLGHDTMYWYKQDSKKFLKIMFSYNNKELIINETVPNRFSPKSPDKAHLNLHINSLELGDSAVYFCASSRRQGGGGYTFGSGTRLTVV.